These T cell receptor beta chains were read from a single sample in a study of blood T cells in healthy people across ages. MiXCR was run by TCRdb on the 5' RACE reads, yielding one entry per CDR3 protein. The sample holds 1.5 million to 2 million distinct CDR3 sequences, 49% seen once. The sequenced sample was blood. The receptors derive from a woman in her forties in good health. Both conserved end residues are part of each CDR3. The D gene is left open where the match is weak. A row's size may be missing; if present it is once, few, many or a size class.

-	TRBV9	-	TRBJ2-5	TGTGCCAGCAGCGTAGCTACGGCGACAAGTAGAGAGACCCAGTACTTC	CASSVATATSRETQYF
-	TRBV7-9	-	TRBJ1-2	TGTGCCAGCAGCTCAACCCGAGAGGCCTTTGATGGCTACACCTTC	CASSSTREAFDGYTF
-	TRBV6-1	-	TRBJ2-3	TGTGCCAGCGGTCTTATCAGGGGGTGGAGGGGGGACACAGATACGCAGTATTTT	CASGLIRGWRGDTDTQYF
-	TRBV28	-	TRBJ2-1	TGTGCCAGCCCCCCCCCGGGGGCCTACAATGAGCAGTTCTTC	CASPPPGAYNEQFF
TRBD2	TRBV7-2	-	TRBJ2-5	TGTGCCAGCAGCCCCGGACTAGCGGGGGGGATACAAGAGACCCAGTACTTC	CASSPGLAGGIQETQYF
-	TRBV13	few	TRBJ2-7	TGTGCCAGCAGCGCGGACAGCGACTCCTACGAGCAGTACTTC	CASSADSDSYEQYF
-	TRBV6-2/TRBV6-3	-	TRBJ2-6	TGTGCCAGCAGCCTACAAAGGACACCTAGCTCTGGGGCCAACGTCCTGACTTTC	CASSLQRTPSSGANVLTF
-	TRBV10-2	few	TRBJ2-6	TGCGCCACGGGGGGGGGACAGACAAACTCTGGGGCCAACGTCCTGACTTTC	CATGGGQTNSGANVLTF
-	TRBV28	once	TRBJ2-4	TGTGCCAGCAGTGTCCCCTACGGGCAGTACTTC	CASSVPYGQYF
-	TRBV4-1	few	TRBJ2-7	TGCGCCAGCAGCCGTGGCGGGACAGTCTCCTACGAGCAGTACTTC	CASSRGGTVSYEQYF
-	TRBV7-9	-	TRBJ2-5	TGTGCCAGCAGCCCGGGCCGCTACAAAGAGACCCAGTACTTC	CASSPGRYKETQYF
-	TRBV24-1	-	TRBJ1-2	TGTGCCACCAGTGAAGGACCTCTCTATGGCTACACCTTC	CATSEGPLYGYTF
-	TRBV6-5	few	TRBJ2-7	TGTGCCAGCAGTCCCCTACCAGGGAGCCACGAGCAGTACTTC	CASSPLPGSHEQYF
-	TRBV12-3/TRBV12-4	few	TRBJ2-5	TGTGCCAGCAGTTTAGTCAGTCTCCAAGAGACCCAGTACTTC	CASSLVSLQETQYF
TRBD1	TRBV15	-	TRBJ2-7	TGTGCCACCAGTAGAGGGGACAGGGGTTACGAGCAGTACTTC	CATSRGDRGYEQYF
-	TRBV6-2/TRBV6-3	-	TRBJ2-4	TGTGCCAGCAGTATTCGACAGAGCCTAAACATTCAGTACTTC	CASSIRQSLNIQYF
TRBD1	TRBV2	-	TRBJ1-5	TGTGCCAGCAGTGAGTGGACAGGGGGCAATCAGCCCCAGCATTTT	CASSEWTGGNQPQHF
TRBD1	TRBV7-2	few	TRBJ2-7	TGTGCCAGCAGCTTAAGGGACAGGGTATCCAGCGAGCAGTACTTC	CASSLRDRVSSEQYF
-	TRBV28	-	TRBJ2-7	TGTGCCAGCAGTCCAGGACCGGGAATCAGCTCCTACGAGCAGTACTTC	CASSPGPGISSYEQYF
-	TRBV4-3	-	TRBJ1-2	TGCGCCAGCAGCCAAGCACAAAGGGGGGATGGCTACACCTTC	CASSQAQRGDGYTF
TRBD2	TRBV20-1	-	TRBJ2-4	TGCAGTGCACACGGGAGGACTTCGGACATTCAGTACTTC	CSAHGRTSDIQYF
-	TRBV7-2	-	TRBJ1-2	TGTGCCAGCGCCTATGGGCCCAGGCAATCTAACTATGGCTACACCTTC	CASAYGPRQSNYGYTF
TRBD1	TRBV15	-	TRBJ1-2	TGTGCCACCAGCAGCGCAGGGGGCAACTATGGCTACACCTTC	CATSSAGGNYGYTF
-	TRBV20-1	-	TRBJ2-5	TGCAGTGCTAGATCCCGGTTTCGAGGATCCCAGTACTTC	CSARSRFRGSQYF
-	TRBV19	once	TRBJ2-1	TGTGCCAGTAGTATTAACCCCCTGAATGAGCAGTTCTTC	CASSINPLNEQFF
-	TRBV27	few	TRBJ1-2	TGTGCCAGCAGTTTTGGGCAGTTTAACTATGGCTACACCTTC	CASSFGQFNYGYTF